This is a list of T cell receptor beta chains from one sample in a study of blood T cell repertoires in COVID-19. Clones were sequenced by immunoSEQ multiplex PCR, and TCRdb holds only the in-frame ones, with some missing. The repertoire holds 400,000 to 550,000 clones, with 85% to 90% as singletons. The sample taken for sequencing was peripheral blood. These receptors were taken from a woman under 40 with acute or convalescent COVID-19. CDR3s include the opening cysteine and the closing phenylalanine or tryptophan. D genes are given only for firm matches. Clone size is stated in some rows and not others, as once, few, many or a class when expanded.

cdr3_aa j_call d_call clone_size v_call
CASSPQGDWNTGELFF TRBJ2-2 NA once TRBV18
CASSQDRGDGYTF TRBJ1-2 TRBD1 NA TRBV11-2
CASSEDSTHGYTF TRBJ1-2 NA NA TRBV2
CASSVTTSSYNEQFF TRBJ2-1 NA few TRBV9
CASSFGGSDTQYF TRBJ2-3 NA NA TRBV5-1
CASSSGTSGGPTQYF TRBJ2-5 TRBD2 NA TRBV5-1
CASSSQGAEGTEAFF TRBJ1-1 TRBD1 NA TRBV6-5
CASSEHNSGANVLTF TRBJ2-6 NA NA TRBV25-1
CASSERRGQGGYEQYF TRBJ2-7 NA few TRBV2
CAWSLRGRPGELFF TRBJ2-2 TRBD1 NA TRBV30
CASGSTGPYEQYF TRBJ2-7 TRBD1 NA TRBV6-6
CASSSTRGKVKTGELFF TRBJ2-2 NA NA TRBV7-9
CASSQEPPSPTSSYEQYF TRBJ2-7 NA NA TRBV4-1
CASSDQGWTEAFF TRBJ1-1 NA NA TRBV6-1
CASSRGNQETQYF TRBJ2-5 NA NA TRBV7-3
CASSIGGADNQPQHF TRBJ1-5 NA NA TRBV21-1
CASSKTPTPGGNQPQHF TRBJ1-5 NA NA TRBV21-1
CASSLPGSYTGELFF TRBJ2-2 NA NA TRBV28
CASSQARGGWYNEQFF TRBJ2-1 TRBD2 NA TRBV14
CASSQDSRRAFF TRBJ1-1 NA NA TRBV14
CASSQGQGNRQPQHF TRBJ1-5 NA NA TRBV4-1
CATGQTLYEQYF TRBJ2-7 TRBD1 NA TRBV6-4
CASSSRGTSTYNEQFF TRBJ2-1 NA NA TRBV7-6
CASSLYGRDGNTIYF TRBJ1-3 NA NA TRBV28
CASSKGISGYGYTF TRBJ1-2 NA NA TRBV28
CASSQGGRTDTQYF TRBJ2-3 NA once TRBV4-1
CASSLDRSGELFF TRBJ2-2 NA NA TRBV7-2
CAISGGEVTEAFF TRBJ1-1 NA NA TRBV10-3
CATSRGRGRNEKLFF TRBJ1-4 NA NA TRBV15
CASSERRGTGELFF TRBJ2-2 NA NA TRBV2
CASIVLTPAGNTIYF TRBJ1-3 NA NA TRBV2
CASSATEAFF TRBJ1-1 NA NA TRBV2
CASSSGPSTNEKLFF TRBJ1-4 NA NA TRBV5-1
CASSWRTGQETQYF TRBJ2-5 TRBD1 NA TRBV7-8
CASSLAGNFGNTEAFF TRBJ1-1 NA once TRBV5-6
CACLRGALSEQYF TRBJ2-7 NA NA TRBV30
CASRPPGTGNTGELFF TRBJ2-2 NA NA TRBV9
CASSWPGLNNEQFF TRBJ2-1 NA NA TRBV2
CASSSAGSVEGTEAFF TRBJ1-1 NA NA TRBV18
CASSETLGGPNTGELFF TRBJ2-2 NA NA TRBV2
CASSIGVAAYNEQFF TRBJ2-1 NA NA TRBV19
CASSLSWVWGRRGYTF TRBJ1-2 NA NA TRBV27
CASSQEWLAGNTGELFF TRBJ2-2 TRBD2 NA TRBV4-2
CSVEGGAETQYF TRBJ2-5 NA NA TRBV29-1
CASSSPRGVFGYGYTF TRBJ1-2 NA NA TRBV6-5
CASSPGTGRMSNEKLFF TRBJ1-4 TRBD1 NA TRBV5-1
CASSPTGQGGNSPLHF TRBJ1-6 TRBD1 NA TRBV6-4
CASSLGGGEKLFF TRBJ1-4 NA NA TRBV5-1
CASSLVPVTDTQYF TRBJ2-3 NA NA TRBV5-1
CAWSGLAGSTDTQYF TRBJ2-3 TRBD2 few TRBV30
CASSRGQPAGRDSPLHF TRBJ1-6 NA NA TRBV27
CASSQTGYITEAFF TRBJ1-1 NA NA TRBV3-1/TRBV3-2
CANPSDRGHGKETQYF TRBJ2-5 TRBD1 NA TRBV27
CASSSQGGRIIYGYTF TRBJ1-2 TRBD1 NA TRBV3-1/TRBV3-2
CASSLDRYSGYTF TRBJ1-2 NA NA TRBV11-2